The rows below give T cell receptor beta chains drawn from one sample of a study of T-cell reconstitution after alpha-beta-depleted transplantation in children. Via MiXCR, TCRdb re-called the PCR reads, giving one row per CDR3 protein. The sample has some 130,000 distinct CDR3 sequences; around 9.8% are singletons. The sample was PBMCs, mostly from graft donor cells, taken 180 days after TCRalphabeta/CD19-depleted stem cell transplant. These receptors were collected from a girl under two years old who had a stem cell transplant for combined immunodeficiency, so the T cells may come from the graft donor. Each CDR3 is given with its conserved first and last residue. The order of the fields is D gene, V gene, clone size, J gene, CDR3 length, CDR3 protein, CDR3 DNA. The D gene is left open where the match is weak. Not all rows give a size; the values are once, few, many and, for expanded clones, a class.

.	TRBV10-3	many	TRBJ2-5	15	CAISGVGRGQETQYF	TGTGCCATCAGTGGAGTGGGTCGGGGACAAGAGACCCAGTACTTC
TRBD2	TRBV20-1	few	TRBJ2-1	21	CCARDVGLAGDLLGLYNEQFF	TGCTGTGCTAGAGATGTAGGACTAGCGGGAGACTTATTGGGCCTATACAATGAGCAGTTCTTC
.	TRBV5-1	.	TRBJ1-4	15	CASSDHPGLREKLFF	TGCGCCAGCAGCGATCATCCAGGGTTAAGGGAAAAACTGTTTTTT
TRBD2	TRBV7-8	.	TRBJ2-3	15	CASTTSGRALDTQYF	TGTGCCAGCACCACTAGCGGGAGGGCCTTAGATACGCAGTATTTT
TRBD1	TRBV9	many	TRBJ2-1	17	CASSVALTGTVYNEQFF	TGTGCCAGCAGCGTAGCCCTAACCGGGACAGTCTACAATGAGCAGTTCTTC
TRBD1	TRBV19	.	TRBJ1-1	16	CASKAPQGRPSTEAFF	TGTGCCAGTAAGGCCCCACAGGGGCGGCCTAGCACTGAAGCTTTCTTT
.	TRBV24-1	few	TRBJ2-1	14	CATSDPTSSNEQFF	TGTGCCACCAGTGACCCAACTAGTTCGAATGAGCAGTTCTTC
.	TRBV12-3/TRBV12-4	few	TRBJ2-7	14	CASSLGLEPYEQYF	TGTGCCAGCAGTTTAGGGCTAGAGCCCTACGAGCAGTACTTC
TRBD2	TRBV5-1	.	TRBJ2-1	15	CASSPRGGPYNEQFF	TGCGCCAGCAGCCCGAGGGGAGGGCCTTACAATGAGCAGTTCTTC
.	TRBV20-1	few	TRBJ2-7	15	CSARPEGGILYEQYF	TGCAGTGCTAGACCTGAAGGGGGGATTTTGTACGAGCAGTACTTC
.	TRBV6-5	medium-sized	TRBJ2-2	15	CASSSSPRWTGELFF	TGTGCCAGCAGTTCCTCCCCCCGGTGGACCGGGGAGCTGTTTTTT
TRBD1	TRBV7-2	.	TRBJ1-1	16	CASSLVPTGGGTEAFF	TGTGCCAGCAGCTTAGTCCCCACAGGGGGTGGGACTGAAGCTTTCTTT
.	TRBV30	.	TRBJ2-2	15	CAWSVLTDSTGELFF	TGTGCCTGGAGTGTTTTAACCGACTCCACCGGGGAGCTGTTTTTT
.	TRBV6-5	.	TRBJ2-7	16	CASSYSKGGKGYEQYF	TGTGCCAGCAGTTACTCGAAGGGGGGGAAAGGGTACGAGCAGTACTTC
TRBD2	TRBV28	few	TRBJ2-2	16	CASSFVDSGSTGELFF	TGTGCCAGCAGTTTCGTTGATAGCGGGAGTACCGGGGAGCTGTTTTTT
TRBD1	TRBV4-3	few	TRBJ1-6	15	CASSQGTGDNSPLHF	TGCGCCAGCAGCCAAGGGACAGGGGATAATTCACCCCTCCACTTT
.	TRBV20-1	.	TRBJ2-4	18	CSAGMYNRYPRAKNIQYF	TGCAGTGCTGGAATGTATAACCGTTATCCACGAGCCAAAAACATTCAGTACTTC
.	TRBV5-6	many	TRBJ2-5	14	CASSLVSGAETQYF	TGTGCCAGCAGCTTGGTGTCAGGGGCCGAGACCCAGTACTTC
.	TRBV7-3	few	TRBJ1-6	14	CASSLSARNSPLHF	TGTGCCAGCAGCTTATCTGCCAGAAATTCACCCCTCCACTTT
TRBD2	TRBV6-4	few	TRBJ2-6	20	CASRRLPMGRVSSGANVLTF	TGTGCCAGCAGACGACTCCCTATGGGGAGGGTAAGCTCTGGGGCCAACGTCCTGACTTTC
.	TRBV20-1	few	TRBJ2-7	14	CSARNGGGPYEQYF	TGCAGTGCTAGAAATGGGGGGGGCCCCTACGAGCAGTACTTC
.	TRBV6-1	.	TRBJ2-7	14	CASSPGRGPYEQYF	TGTGCCAGCAGTCCCGGGAGGGGGCCCTACGAGCAGTACTTC
.	TRBV29-1	few	TRBJ2-5	16	CSVEGWAEGPQQTQYF	TGCAGCGTTGAAGGTTGGGCAGAAGGGCCGCAACAGACCCAGTACTTC
.	TRBV11-2	few	TRBJ2-7	18	CASSLVGWRKTSYHEQYF	TGTGCCAGCAGCTTAGTGGGGTGGAGGAAGACTAGTTACCACGAGCAGTACTTC
.	TRBV10-3	.	TRBJ1-5	13	CAISEVGFQPQHF	TGTGCCATCAGTGAGGTAGGGTTTCAGCCCCAGCATTTT
TRBD2	TRBV7-2	.	TRBJ2-1	15	CAILRRLAGYKEQFF	TGTGCCATCCTAAGGAGACTAGCGGGGTACAAGGAGCAGTTCTTC
.	TRBV5-1	.	TRBJ2-4	18	CASSLGIGGLVTKNIQYF	TGCGCCAGCAGCTTGGGCATAGGAGGCTTAGTAACCAAAAACATTCAGTACTTC
.	TRBV18	.	TRBJ2-7	12	CASSPPSGEQYF	TGTGCCAGCTCACCACCATCGGGCGAGCAGTACTTC
TRBD1	TRBV7-8	many	TRBJ1-2	18	CASSFSRYPDRRNYGYTF	TGTGCCAGCAGCTTCTCCCGCTACCCGGACAGGAGGAACTATGGCTACACCTTC
.	TRBV6-1	.	TRBJ2-6	17	CASSDTGHSSGANVLTF	TGTGCCAGCAGTGATACGGGACACTCCAGTGGGGCCAACGTCCTGACTTTC
.	TRBV19	few	TRBJ2-6	15	CASSISNSGANVLTF	TGTGCCAGTAGTATTTCTAACTCTGGGGCCAACGTCCTGACTTTC